Below are 9 T cell receptor beta chains sequenced from a single sample in a study of molecular identifiers for immune sequencing clone quantification. TCRdb itself ran the PCR reads through MiXCR, one entry per CDR3 protein. The sample includes hundreds of thousands of distinct CDR3 sequences, less than 30% of them seen just once. The sample was naive CD8+ T cells from blood, with Jurkat cell RNA spiked in. Stated subset: FACS-sorted CD8+CD4-CCR7+CD45RA+ naive T cells. These receptors were collected from a human donor in good health. Some libraries in this study had Jurkat cell RNA spiked in.

The chain uses TRBV7-6 and TRBJ2-2; D is unclear. The CDR3 length is 17 residues. Between the trimmed V and J ends, which lost 0 bases and 4 bases, there was a span of 15 bases. The germline V gene has CDR1 SGHVS and CDR2 FNYEAQ. DNA for the CDR3: TGTGCCAGCAGCTTAGCGTGGGTTGGTTATGGCACCGGGGAGCTGTTTTTT. The encoded protein is CASSLAWVGYGTGELFF.

This clonotype came up a few times. The chain links TRBV6-2 or TRBV6-3 to TRBJ2-3; TRBD2 matches 7 bases. The CDR3 is 18 amino acids. The germline CDR1 and CDR2 sequences are MNHEY and SVGEGT. V was pared by 2 bases and J by 2 bases, with 13 bases of the junction left unmatched. The DNA for the CDR3 is TGTGCCAGCAGTTACGACCTGACGCGGGGGTCATCCACAGATACGCAGTATTTT. Translating it yields CASSYDLTRGSSTDTQYF.

Notes on this clonotype: A much larger clone differs from this one at a single base, so this may be a read error. The chain has TRBV14 and TRBJ1-1; D ambiguous. There are 12 residues in the CDR3. Germline V gives CDR1 SGHDN, CDR2 FVKESK. Here the CDR3 reads CASSQDLIEAYF. The CDR3 DNA reads as TGTGCCAGCAGCCAAGACTTGATAGAAGCTTACTTT.

In its sample, this clonotype was seen a few times. J is TRBJ2-4 and V is TRBV4-3, with 10 bases identical to TRBD2. The CDR3 totals 16 residues. CDR1 and CDR2 (germline): LGHNA, YSLEER. V trimming: 0 bases; J trimming: 7 bases; junction bases outside the gene matches: 6. The DNA for the CDR3 is TGCGCCAGCAGCCAAGATAGCGGGGGGTTCGGGAACATTCAGTACTTC. Translating it yields CASSQDSGGFGNIQYF.

Points on this clonotype: A much larger clone sits a single nucleotide away, making a read error possible. The chain has TRBV6-6 and TRBJ2-6; 7 positions agree with TRBD1. CDR1 MNHNY and CDR2 SVGAGI come from the germline V gene (reference sequence). The CDR3 is 16 amino acids. CDR3 nucleotide sequence: TGTGCCAGCAGTCCCCGACAGGGATCTGGGGCCAGCGTCCTGACTTTC. Protein: CASSPRQGSGASVLTF.

In regard to this clonotype: This could be a read error, since a much larger clone is one nucleotide away. J is TRBJ2-1 and V is TRBV7-2; 7 bases map to TRBD1. With 4 bases clipped from V and 2 bases from J, the junction kept 8 bases outside the gene matches. Germline V CDR1 and CDR2: SGHTA, FQGNSA. The length of the CDR3 is 16 residues. This chain's CDR3 is CASSSETGLAYNEQFF. The CDR3 DNA reads as TGTGCCAGCAGCTCAGAGACAGGGCTAGCCTACAATGAGCAGTTCTTC.

The V and J genes are TRBV19 and TRBJ1-4; D is ambiguous. Trimming shortened V by 4 bases and J by 12 bases, and 15 bases separated the two germline ends. Germline CDR1 reads LNHDA; CDR2 reads SQIVND (reference sequence). This CDR3 spans 13 amino acids. CDR3 amino acids: CASSTPEEEELFF. The CDR3 DNA follows: TGTGCCAGTAGTACCCCCGAGGAGGAGGAACTGTTTTTT.

This chain links TRBV27 with TRBJ1-2, with D perhaps matching TRBD1 (5 bases). CDR1 is MNHEY and CDR2 is SMNVEV in the germline V gene (reference sequence). The CDR3 is 13 residues long. The V and J ends lost 6 bases and 2 bases respectively, with 10 bases between them. The CDR3 region is CASRGPYNYGYTF. The DNA for the CDR3 is TGTGCCAGCAGGGGGCCCTACAACTATGGCTACACCTTC.

As for this clonotype: A much bigger clone sits one base away, suggesting this may be a read error. CDR3 DNA sequence: TGCGGCGCAGCTCAACGAGACAGGGGCTACGAGCAGTACTTC. It codes for CGAAQRDRGYEQYF. The chain has TRBV29-1 and TRBJ2-7, with 8 bases identical to TRBD1. The CDR3 loop spans 14 amino acids. CDR1 is SQVTM and CDR2 is ANQGSEA in the germline V gene.